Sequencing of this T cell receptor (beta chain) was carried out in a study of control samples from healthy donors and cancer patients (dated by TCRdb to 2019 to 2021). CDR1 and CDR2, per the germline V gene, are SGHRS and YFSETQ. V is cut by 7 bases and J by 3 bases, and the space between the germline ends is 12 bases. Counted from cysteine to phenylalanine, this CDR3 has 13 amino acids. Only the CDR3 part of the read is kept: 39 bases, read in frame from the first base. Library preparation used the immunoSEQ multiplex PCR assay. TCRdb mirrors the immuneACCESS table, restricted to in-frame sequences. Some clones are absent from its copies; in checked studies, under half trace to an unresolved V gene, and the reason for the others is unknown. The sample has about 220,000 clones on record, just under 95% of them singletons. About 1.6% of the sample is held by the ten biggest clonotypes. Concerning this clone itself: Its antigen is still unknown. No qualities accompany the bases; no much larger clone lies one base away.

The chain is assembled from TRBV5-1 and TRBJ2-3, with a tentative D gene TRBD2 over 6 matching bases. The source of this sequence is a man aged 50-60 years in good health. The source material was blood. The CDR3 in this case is CASAPRGTDTQYF. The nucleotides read TGCGCCAGCGCCCCCCGGGGGACAGATACGCAGTATTTT.